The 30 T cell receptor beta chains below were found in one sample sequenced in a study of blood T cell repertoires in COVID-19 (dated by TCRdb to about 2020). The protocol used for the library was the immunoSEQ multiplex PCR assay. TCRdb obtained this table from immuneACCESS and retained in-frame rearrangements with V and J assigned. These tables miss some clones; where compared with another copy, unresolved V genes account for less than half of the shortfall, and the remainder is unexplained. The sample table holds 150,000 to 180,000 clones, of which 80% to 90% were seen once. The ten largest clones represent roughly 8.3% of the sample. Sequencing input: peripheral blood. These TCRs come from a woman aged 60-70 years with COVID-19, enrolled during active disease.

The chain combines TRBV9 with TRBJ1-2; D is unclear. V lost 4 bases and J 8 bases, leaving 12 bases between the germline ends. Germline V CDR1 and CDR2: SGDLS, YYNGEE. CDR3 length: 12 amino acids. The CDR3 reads CASSFGLEGYTF. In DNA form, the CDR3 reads TGTGCCAGCAGCTTCGGCCTGGAGGGCTACACCTTC. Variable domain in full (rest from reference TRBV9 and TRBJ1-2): DSGVTQTPKHLITATGQRVTLRCSPRSGDLSVYWYQQSLDQGLQFLIQYYNGEERAKGNILERFSAQQFPDLHSELNLSSLELGDSALYFCASSFGLEGYTFGSGTRLTVV.

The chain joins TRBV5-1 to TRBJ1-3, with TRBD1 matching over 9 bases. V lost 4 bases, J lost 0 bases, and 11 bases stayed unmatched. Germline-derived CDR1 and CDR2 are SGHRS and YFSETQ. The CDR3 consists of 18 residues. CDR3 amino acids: CASSTTPGQGISGNTIYF. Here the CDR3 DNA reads TGCGCCAGCAGCACCACGCCGGGACAGGGAATCTCTGGAAACACCATATATTTT.

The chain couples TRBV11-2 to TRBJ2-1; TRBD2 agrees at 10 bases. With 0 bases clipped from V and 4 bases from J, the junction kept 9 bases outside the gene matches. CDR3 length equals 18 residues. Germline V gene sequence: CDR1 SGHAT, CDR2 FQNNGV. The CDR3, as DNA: TGTGCCAGCAGCTTAGAGTTAGCGGGAGGCCGCGGGTACAATGAGCAGTTCTTC. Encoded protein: CASSLELAGGRGYNEQFF. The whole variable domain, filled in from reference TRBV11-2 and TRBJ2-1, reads EAGVAQSPRYKIIEKRQSVAFWCNPISGHATLYWYQQILGQGPKLLIQFQNNGVVDDSQLPKDRFSAERLKGVDSTLKIQPAKLEDSAVYLCASSLELAGGRGYNEQFFGPGTRLTVL.

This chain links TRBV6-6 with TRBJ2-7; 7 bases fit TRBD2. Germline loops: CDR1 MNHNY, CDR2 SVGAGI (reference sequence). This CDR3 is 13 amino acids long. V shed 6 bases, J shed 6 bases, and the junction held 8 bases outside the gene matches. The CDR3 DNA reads TGTGCCAGCAGCCTCCCCGGGGGGACCGAGCAGTACTTC. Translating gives CASSLPGGTEQYF.

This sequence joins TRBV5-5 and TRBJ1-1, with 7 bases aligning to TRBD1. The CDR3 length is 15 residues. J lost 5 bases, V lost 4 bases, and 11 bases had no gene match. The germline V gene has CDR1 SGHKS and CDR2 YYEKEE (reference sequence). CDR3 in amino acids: CASSANTGVGTEAFF. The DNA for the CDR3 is TGTGCCAGCAGCGCCAATACAGGGGTTGGGACTGAAGCTTTCTTT.

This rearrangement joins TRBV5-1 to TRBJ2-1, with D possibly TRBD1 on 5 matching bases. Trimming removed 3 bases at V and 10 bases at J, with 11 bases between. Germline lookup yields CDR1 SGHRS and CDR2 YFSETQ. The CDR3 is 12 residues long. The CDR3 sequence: CASSYQGEEQFF. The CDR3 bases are TGCGCCAGCAGCTACCAGGGTGAAGAGCAGTTCTTC.

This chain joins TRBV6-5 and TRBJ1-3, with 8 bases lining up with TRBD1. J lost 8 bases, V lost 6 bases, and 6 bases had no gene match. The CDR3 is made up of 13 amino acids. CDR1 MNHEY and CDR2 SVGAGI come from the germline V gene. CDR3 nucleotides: TGTGCCAGCAGGCAGGGGGCGGCTCACACCATATATTTT. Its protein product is CASRQGAAHTIYF.

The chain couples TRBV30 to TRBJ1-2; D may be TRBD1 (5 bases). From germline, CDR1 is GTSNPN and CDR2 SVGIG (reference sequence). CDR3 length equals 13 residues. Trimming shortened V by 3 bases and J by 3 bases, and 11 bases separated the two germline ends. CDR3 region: CAWSLGGDYGYTF. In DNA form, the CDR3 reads TGTGCCTGGAGCCTGGGAGGGGACTATGGCTACACCTTC.

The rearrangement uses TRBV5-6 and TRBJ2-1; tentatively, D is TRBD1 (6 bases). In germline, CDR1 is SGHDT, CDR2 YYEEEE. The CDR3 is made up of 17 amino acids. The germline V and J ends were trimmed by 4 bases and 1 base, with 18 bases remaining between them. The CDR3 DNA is TGTGCCAGCAGCAGAATTACCATGACAGGATCCTACAATGAGCAGTTCTTC. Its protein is CASSRITMTGSYNEQFF.

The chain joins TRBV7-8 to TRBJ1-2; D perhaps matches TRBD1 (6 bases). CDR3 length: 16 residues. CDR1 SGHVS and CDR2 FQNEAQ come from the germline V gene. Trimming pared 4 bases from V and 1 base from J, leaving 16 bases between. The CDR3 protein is CASSSTGTRGNYGYTF. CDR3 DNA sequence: TGTGCCAGCAGCTCCACCGGGACAAGGGGTAACTATGGCTACACCTTC.

The CDR3 protein is CASSQNPGTGGDTQYF. The CDR3 nucleotides are TGTGCCAGCAGCCAAAACCCCGGGACAGGGGGGGATACGCAGTATTTT. The chain employs TRBV3-1 (or the pseudogene TRBV3-2) and TRBJ2-3; 11 bases align to TRBD1. Germline assignment: CDR1 LGHDT and CDR2 YNNKEL (reference sequence). Losses at the gene ends were 2 bases for V and 6 bases for J; bases not matched to a gene: 7. This CDR3 is 16 amino acids long.

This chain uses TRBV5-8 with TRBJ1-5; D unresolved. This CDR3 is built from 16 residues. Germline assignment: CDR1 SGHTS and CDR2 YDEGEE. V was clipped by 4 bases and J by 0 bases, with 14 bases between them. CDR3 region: CASSIGRVYSNQPQHF. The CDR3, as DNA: TGTGCCAGCAGCATAGGGCGGGTTTATAGCAATCAGCCCCAGCATTTT.

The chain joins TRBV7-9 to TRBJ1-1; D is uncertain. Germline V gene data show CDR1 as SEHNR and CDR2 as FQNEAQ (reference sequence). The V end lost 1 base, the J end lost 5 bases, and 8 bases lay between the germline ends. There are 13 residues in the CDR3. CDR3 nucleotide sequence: TGTGCCAGCAGCTTAGACCCGAGAACTGAAGCTTTCTTT. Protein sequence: CASSLDPRTEAFF. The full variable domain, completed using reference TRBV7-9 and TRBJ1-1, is DTGVSQNPRHKITKRGQNVTFRCDPISEHNRLYWYRQTLGQGPEFLTYFQNEAQLEKSRLLSDRFSAERPKGSFSTLEIQRTEQGDSAMYLCASSLDPRTEAFFGQGTRLTVV.

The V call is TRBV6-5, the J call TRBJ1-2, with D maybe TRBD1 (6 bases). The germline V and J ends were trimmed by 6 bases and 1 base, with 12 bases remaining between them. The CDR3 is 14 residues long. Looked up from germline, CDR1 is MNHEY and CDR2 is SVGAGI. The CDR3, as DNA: TGTGCCAGCAGCCGTGGGACATTTAACTATGGCTACACCTTC. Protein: CASSRGTFNYGYTF.

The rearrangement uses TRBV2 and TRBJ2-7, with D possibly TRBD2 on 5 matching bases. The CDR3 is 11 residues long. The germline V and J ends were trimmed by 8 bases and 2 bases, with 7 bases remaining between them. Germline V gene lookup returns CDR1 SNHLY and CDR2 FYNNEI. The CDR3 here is CASARAYEQYF. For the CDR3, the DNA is TGTGCCAGCGCGAGGGCCTACGAGCAGTACTTC.

CDR3 DNA sequence: TGTGCCAGTTCTAGTGGCGGGAGGGCCCGGGAGCAGTTCTTC. Its protein product is CASSSGGRAREQFF. This chain connects TRBV19 to TRBJ2-1; 9 bases are a match to TRBD2. This CDR3 spans 14 amino acids. Looked up from germline, CDR1 is LNHDA and CDR2 is SQIVND (reference sequence). J lost 10 bases, V lost 8 bases, and 12 bases had no gene match.

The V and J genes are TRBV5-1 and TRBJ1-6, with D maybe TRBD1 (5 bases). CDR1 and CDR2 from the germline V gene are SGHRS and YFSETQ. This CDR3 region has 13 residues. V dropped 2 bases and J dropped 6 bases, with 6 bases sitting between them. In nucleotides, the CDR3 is TGCGCCAGCAGCTTACAGGCTAATTCACCCCTCCACTTT. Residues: CASSLQANSPLHF.

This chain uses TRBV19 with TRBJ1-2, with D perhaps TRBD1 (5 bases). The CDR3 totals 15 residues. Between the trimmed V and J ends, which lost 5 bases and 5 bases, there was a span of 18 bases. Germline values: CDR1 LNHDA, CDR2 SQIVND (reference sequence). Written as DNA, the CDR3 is TGTGCCAGTAGTGATACGGGACGCGGGATTTATGGCTACACCTTC. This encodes CASSDTGRGIYGYTF.

The CDR3 loop reads CSVVVAKNIQYF. The CDR3 DNA reads as TGCAGCGTTGTCGTAGCCAAAAACATTCAGTACTTC. The chain couples TRBV29-1 to TRBJ2-4; D not certain. The germline gives CDR1 SQVTM, CDR2 ANQGSEA. V lost 4 bases to trimming and J lost 0 bases, with 4 bases between them. This CDR3 contains 12 residues.

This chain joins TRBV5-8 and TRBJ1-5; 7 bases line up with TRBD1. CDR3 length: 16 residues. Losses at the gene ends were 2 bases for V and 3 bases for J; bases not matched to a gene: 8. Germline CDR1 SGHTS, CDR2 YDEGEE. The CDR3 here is CASSFEDRLYNQPQHF. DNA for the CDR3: TGTGCCAGCAGCTTTGAGGACAGGCTTTACAATCAGCCCCAGCATTTT.

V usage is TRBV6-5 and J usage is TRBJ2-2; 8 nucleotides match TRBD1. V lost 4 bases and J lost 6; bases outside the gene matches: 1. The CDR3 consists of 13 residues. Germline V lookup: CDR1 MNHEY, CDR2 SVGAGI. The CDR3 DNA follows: TGTGCCAGCAGTTTACAGGGGGCCGGGGAGCTGTTTTTT. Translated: CASSLQGAGELFF.

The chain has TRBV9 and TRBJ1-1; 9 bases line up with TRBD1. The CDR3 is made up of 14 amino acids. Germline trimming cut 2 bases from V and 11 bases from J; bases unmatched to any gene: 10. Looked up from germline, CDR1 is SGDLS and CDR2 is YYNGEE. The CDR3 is CASSVSQGAEMAFF. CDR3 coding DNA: TGTGCCAGCAGCGTTTCACAGGGGGCGGAAATGGCTTTCTTT.

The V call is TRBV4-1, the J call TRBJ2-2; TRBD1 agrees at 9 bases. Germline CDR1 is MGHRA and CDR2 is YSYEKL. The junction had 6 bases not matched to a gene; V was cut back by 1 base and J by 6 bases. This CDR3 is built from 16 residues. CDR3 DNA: TGCGCCAGCAGCCAAGGACAGGGGGTTCATGCCGGGGAGCTGTTTTTT. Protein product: CASSQGQGVHAGELFF.

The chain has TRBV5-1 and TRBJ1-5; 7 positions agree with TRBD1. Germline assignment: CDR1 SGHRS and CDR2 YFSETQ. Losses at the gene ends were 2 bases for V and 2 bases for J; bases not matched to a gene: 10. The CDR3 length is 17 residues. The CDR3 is CASSLGTVIEGNQPQHF. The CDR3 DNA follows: TGCGCCAGCAGCTTAGGGACAGTCATTGAGGGCAATCAGCCCCAGCATTTT.

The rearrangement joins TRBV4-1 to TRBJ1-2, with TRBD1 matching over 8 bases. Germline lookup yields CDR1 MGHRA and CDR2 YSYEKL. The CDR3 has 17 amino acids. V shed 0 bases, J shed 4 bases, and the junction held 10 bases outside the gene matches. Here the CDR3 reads CASSQELQGGYIYGYTF. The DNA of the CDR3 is TGCGCCAGCAGCCAAGAATTACAGGGGGGATATATCTATGGCTACACCTTC.

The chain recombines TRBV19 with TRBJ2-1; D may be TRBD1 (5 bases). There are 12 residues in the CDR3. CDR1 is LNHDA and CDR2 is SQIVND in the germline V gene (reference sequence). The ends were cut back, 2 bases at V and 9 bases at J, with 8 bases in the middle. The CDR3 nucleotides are TGTGCCAGTAGTATATTCACAGGTGAGCAGTTCTTC. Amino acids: CASSIFTGEQFF.

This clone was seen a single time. The CDR3 region is CASSQARGRITEAFF. DNA of the CDR3: TGTGCCAGCAGCCAAGCAAGGGGGCGAATCACTGAAGCTTTCTTT. This chain joins TRBV3-1 (or the pseudogene TRBV3-2) and TRBJ1-1; 7 bases map to TRBD1. Germline CDR1 reads LGHDT; CDR2 reads YNNKEL (reference sequence). Losses at the gene ends were 1 base for V and 4 bases for J; bases not matched to a gene: 6. The CDR3 is made up of 15 amino acids.

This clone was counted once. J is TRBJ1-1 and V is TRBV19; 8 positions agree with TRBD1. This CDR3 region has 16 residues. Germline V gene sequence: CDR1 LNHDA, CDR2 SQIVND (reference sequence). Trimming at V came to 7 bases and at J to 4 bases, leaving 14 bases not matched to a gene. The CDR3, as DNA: TGTGCCAGTACCGATGGGGGTCACAGGGGGGGCACTGAAGCTTTCTTT. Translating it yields CASTDGGHRGGTEAFF.

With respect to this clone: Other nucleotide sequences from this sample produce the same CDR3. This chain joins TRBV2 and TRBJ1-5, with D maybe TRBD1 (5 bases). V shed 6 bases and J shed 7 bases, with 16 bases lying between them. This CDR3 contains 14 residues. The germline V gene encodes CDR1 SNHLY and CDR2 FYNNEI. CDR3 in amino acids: CASRRQGGNQPQHF. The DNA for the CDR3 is TGTGCCAGCAGGAGGCAGGGTGGGAACCAGCCCCAGCATTTT. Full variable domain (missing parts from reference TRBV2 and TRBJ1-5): EPEVTQTPSHQVTQMGQEVILRCVPISNHLYFYWYRQILGQKVEFLVSFYNNEISEKSEIFDDQFSVERPDGSNFTLKIRSTKLEDSAMYFCASRRQGGNQPQHFGDGTRLSIL.

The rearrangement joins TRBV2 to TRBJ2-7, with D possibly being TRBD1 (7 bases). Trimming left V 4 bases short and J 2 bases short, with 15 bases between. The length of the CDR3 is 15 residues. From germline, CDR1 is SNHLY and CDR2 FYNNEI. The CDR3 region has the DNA TGTGCCAGCAGTGCCAGGGGGGTTTTGGCCTACGAGCAGTACGTC. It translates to CASSARGVLAYEQYV.